Here is one T cell receptor (beta chain) with its context. What antigen it recognizes has not been identified. Per-base quality was not reported, and no clone a single base away is much larger than it. To demonstrate the VDJtools post-analysis software, TCR beta repertoires were profiled from the peripheral blood of roughly 14 young patients with multiple sclerosis. The multiple sclerosis patients were children and adolescents between about 6 and 16 years of age. The sample originates from a study of post-analysis software for immune sequencing data (dated by TCRdb to between 2014 and 2016). Some background on the complete study: Recorded disease courses included relapsing-remitting, secondary progressive and progressive-relapsing multiple sclerosis, with some patients lacking subtype annotation. The patient repertoires were set against under 12 previously published healthy control repertoires from donors whose ages ranged from about 6 to 26 years. A subset of samples was prepared in parallel using single-end sample barcoding, then pooled and co-amplified after Illumina adapter ligation. Paper-wide results and their limitations: When samples were clustered directly using the F measure, samples prepared in the same batch co-clustered strongly, which prompted a batch-effect correction. Significantly lower normalized Chao1 diversity was found in multiple sclerosis patients than in controls, suggesting substantial peripheral T-cell clonal expansion. Roughly 5 TRBV segments, including TRBV5-6, TRBV5-1 and TRBV20-1, were significantly more frequent in patients than controls. The control group was slightly older than the multiple sclerosis patient group.

V is clipped by 6 bases and J by 1 base, and the sequence between their germline boundaries is 10 bases long. The CDR3 holds 12 amino acids from the cysteine to the phenylalanine. The retained sequence is limited to the CDR3, 36 bases, with the frame set at the first base. CDR1 and CDR2, looked up from the germline V gene, are SQVTM and ANQGSEA. The receptor library was made with PCR. The instrument was an Illumina HiSeq 2500. To reduce PCR and sequencing biases, unique molecular identifiers were incorporated into the TCR beta cDNA libraries. Every 1 to 10 million input T cells yielded about 500,000 cDNA molecules, meaning each molecule approximated one T cell. The patient libraries were prepared and sequenced with the same protocol used for the earlier healthy control dataset. Samples belonging to the same batch were prepared together, multiplexed and sequenced on a shared HiSeq lane. Per the source publication's procedure: Raw barcoded reads were processed with MIGEC, and single-read molecular identifier groups were discarded before consensus assembly and CDR3 extraction. Clonotype tables were post-analysed with VDJtools, normalizing diversity by down-sampling all datasets to the smallest sample size. In repertoire overlap clustering, CDR3 amino acid sequences, but not nucleotide sequences, were matched to correct batch-related cross-sample contamination. TCRdb took the public reads, trimmed them with fastp at Q25, ran MiXCR for clone calling and kept in-frame beta chains. Here each entry gathers all rows of one CDR3 protein and keeps the most common genes and DNA. The V and J calls, along with clone size, are taken from TCRdb and not from the paper's own processing. This sample gives about 820,000 distinct CDR3 sequences in total; about 53% of them show up just once. The ten largest account for 4% to 5.5% of the sample.

Rearrangement joined TRBV29-1 to TRBJ2-7; tentative D gene TRBD1, with 5 bases matching. The specimen was blood. The receptor comes from a girl between 10 and 17 years old with multiple sclerosis. The nucleotide sequence reads as follows: TGCAGCGTCCAGGGAATTTCCTACGAGCAGTACTTC. This codes for CSVQGISYEQYF.